This T cell receptor beta chain was identified during a study of blood T cell repertoires in COVID-19. Overall study: In each case, the material was cDNA or gDNA derived from T cells, B-cell-depleted T cells, or PBMCs.

Recruits, aged 18 to 89 years, lived in roughly 22 US areas. Donors in Cohort 3 counted as recovered after two negative PCRs, clearance, or symptom resolution. Authors' processing steps: Estimated nucleated cell counts came from reference gene primer amplification. Assay used: immunoSEQ multiplex PCR; TCRdb lists only in-frame clones, some missing. Clone size and V and J calls were adopted from that table, with D and trimming inferred from the DNA. Altogether 450,000 to 500,000 clones are present, 87% being singletons, with the ten largest covering around 0.7%. Trimming took 1 base from V and 4 from J, leaving 17 bases between them. The CDR3 has 16 residues. Germline V gene data show CDR1 as GTSNPN and CDR2 as SVGIG (reference sequence).

The chain links TRBV30 to TRBJ1-3; possible D gene TRBD1, 6 bases. This receptor was obtained from a woman in her late teens or twenties who had recovered from COVID-19. Sequences were obtained from PBMCs or T cells enriched from blood (not recorded which). CDR3 region: CAWSALPAGAGNTIYF. Written as DNA, the CDR3 is TGTGCCTGGAGTGCCCTTCCCGCGGGGGCCGGAAACACCATATATTTT.